A single sample is the source of the 4 T cell receptor beta chains below, sequenced in a study of cytomegalovirus exposure and HLA in healthy donors. PCR was performed using 60 Vbeta and 13 Jbeta primers. Using immunoSEQ multiplex PCR, the repertoire was profiled, and TCRdb retains in-frame clones only, with some absent. Of 95,000 to 150,000 clones in the sample, over 80% were seen once. The specimen sequenced was PBMCs. All receptors derive from a man between 18 and 29 years old in good health and CMV-seropositive.

V gene TRBV5-1 combines with J gene TRBJ1-1, with D unclear. This CDR3 has 14 residues. Germline V CDR1 and CDR2: SGHRS, YFSETQ. The V end was cut by 1 base, the J end by 6 bases, with 13 bases between. The DNA of the CDR3 is TGCGCCAGCAGCTTGTTCTCCAGTTGGCCTGAAGCTTTCTTT. It encodes CASSLFSSWPEAFF. The full variable domain, completed using reference TRBV5-1 and TRBJ1-1, is KAGVTQTPRYLIKTRGQQVTLSCSPISGHRSVSWYQQTPGQGLQFLFEYFSETQRNKGNFPGRFSGRQFSNSRSEMNVSTLELGDSALYLCASSLFSSWPEAFFGQGTRLTVV.

The table lists this clone with a count of one. V is TRBV7-2 and J is TRBJ1-6; the D gene is possibly TRBD1 (6 bases). The CDR3 is made up of 15 amino acids. Germline loops: CDR1 SGHTA, CDR2 FQGNSA. The germline V and J ends were trimmed by 3 bases and 7 bases, with 13 bases remaining between them. As DNA, the CDR3 is TGTGCCAGCAGCTTCCTGGACAGTGGGAATTCACCCCTCCACTTT. It codes for CASSFLDSGNSPLHF.

The chain has TRBV27 and TRBJ1-2, with a possible D match to TRBD1 (6 bases). Trimming pared 2 bases from V and 4 bases from J, leaving 14 bases between. The CDR3 is 15 amino acids. Germline V gene sequence: CDR1 MNHEY, CDR2 SMNVEV (reference sequence). The CDR3 nucleotides are TGTGCCAGCAGTTTAAGGGGGACGGATCCCTATGGCTACACCTTC. Residues: CASSLRGTDPYGYTF.

This chain links TRBV28 with TRBJ2-3; 12 bases are a match to TRBD2. Germline V CDR1 and CDR2: MDHEN, SYDVKM. The CDR3 is made up of 16 amino acids. Trimming at V came to 6 bases and at J to 5 bases, leaving 9 bases not matched to a gene. The CDR3 DNA is TGTGCCAGCAGAGATCTAGCGGGGGGGATGGAAGATACGCAGTATTTT. Its translation is CASRDLAGGMEDTQYF.